This T cell receptor beta chain was sequenced in a study of shared clonotypes between healthy human individuals (dated by TCRdb to the early 2020s). Context from the whole study: A few men and two women, aged 18 to 49 years, made up the cohort. Per donor, three plates each were used for CD4 naive and CD4 memory, two for CD8 naive, and one for CD8 memory. To increase sequencing depth and limit assay-specific biases, TCR repertoire library preparation and sequencing were carried out by different laboratories using diverse techniques. The study deeply sequenced blood TCR repertoires of about 5 healthy adults to estimate repertoire size and the extent of clonotype sharing between individuals. Per donor, leukapheresis produced somewhere between about 0.85 and 8.9 billion PBMCs.

CD8 naive samples were CD45RO-negative cells positively selected for CCR7, giving a CD45RA+CCR7+ population that excluded TemRA cells. Healthy HIV-negative adults with no recently reported acute infections or vaccinations were included as donors. Every donor was a Caucasian adult residing in Nashville, Tennessee, USA. Blood was collected by leukapheresis, and PBMCs were isolated by Ficoll-Histopaque density gradient centrifugation and then cryopreserved in liquid nitrogen vapor phase. Analytical flow cytometry was used to check the purity and quantity of every magnetically sorted T cell population. Genomic DNA was isolated from each sorted fraction and quantified by UV absorbance on a Nanodrop 2000c. In regard to this clone: No antigen is known for it. Within one base of it there is no much larger clone, and no base qualities were kept.

Using the deep immunoSEQ assay, TCR CDR3 regions were amplified from genomic DNA by multiplex PCR. Extracted genomic DNA from each cell subset was distributed evenly across all wells of several immunoSEQ 96-well plates, and each plate was treated as a replicate. Each replicate PCR for sorted subsets received approximately 200 ng genomic DNA, equal to roughly 29,000 T cell genomes. Purified libraries were quantified with a Qubit 3.0 fluorometer, sized on a Bioanalyzer 2100, and re-quantified with the KAPA Library Quantification kit. Every immunoSEQ 96-well plate was sequenced on a separate single-read 150-cycle Illumina NextSeq 550 flow cell. On the authors' methods: Because the immunoSEQ output included only junctional sequences and no quality scores, the filtering could not be the same as the filtering used for full-length reads. Sequences were annotated with PyIR, a Python wrapper for IgBLAST v1.9, using IMGT germline references to assign V/J genes and CDR3. Reads were filtered out if the reads had weak V/J assignments (E-value above 1e-6), no CDR3, stop codons, out-of-frame junctions, or ambiguous translated residues. V3J clonotypes were defined by identical inferred V gene, J gene, and CDR3 amino acid sequence. The percentage overlap between two repertoires was calculated by dividing the number of shared unique clonotypes by the size of the smaller repertoire. Repertoire richness was assessed with RTK rarefaction, the Chao1 estimator, and Recon v2.1 estimates of unobserved clonotypes. Generation probabilities for all TCRbeta clonotypes obtained by the gDNA method from a handful of donors were computed using OLGA. TCRdb took this table from immuneACCESS and kept in-frame rearrangements with V and J called. Such tables lack part of the clones; where checked against another copy, unresolved V genes explain under half of the gap, and the rest is unexplained. V and J calls and clone size follow that table, whereas D and trimming were derived from the DNA. Present in this sample are more than 2 million clones, around 93% of which were seen just once. The ten largest clonotypes hold more than 1.5% of the sample.

Broader findings and caveats from the paper: Rarefaction of sorted-subset datasets indicated incomplete sequencing despite the large sequencing depth. Clonotypes shared by all four sorted-subset donors showed higher generation probabilities than non-shared clonotypes. Naive subsets generally had larger estimated clonotype richness than memory subsets did. Sampling was limited to blood, and TCR repertoires in tissue likely differ from TCR repertoires in blood. The genetic and exposure-history diversity represented was limited by the small number of donors. Pairwise subsampling led to the expectation that sequencing depth would affect the degree of clonotype sharing among donors. About 5% of naive CD4, 3.5% of naive CD8, approximately 2.2% of memory CD4, and more than 0.35% of memory CD8 clonotypes were shared across several donors.

Sequencing used naive CD8+ T cells from PBMCs. The cell subset or site label for this specimen denotes: CD45RA+CCR7+. This clonotype was obtained from a man aged 18 to 29 in good health. Some clones in this sample may be carry-over from other donors' samples.

Read as DNA, the sequence is TGCGCCAGCAGCCCCCTGGCGGGGACTATTACCTACAATGAGCAGTTCTTC. This is translated as CASSPLAGTITYNEQFF. This chain joins TRBV4-1 to TRBJ2-1; 7 of the junction bases match TRBD2. CDR1 and CDR2, looked up from the germline V gene, are MGHRA and YSYEKL. Its CDR3 holds 17 amino acids, cysteine through phenylalanine. The kept DNA is CDR3 alone, 51 bases in frame from the first base. V lost 4 bases and J lost 2 bases, and the count of bases not matched to a germline gene is 11.